This T cell receptor beta chain was recorded in a study of tumor-infiltrating lymphocytes in primary liver carcinoma. Germline V CDR1 and CDR2: MDHEN, SYDVKM. The CDR3 contains 17 residues. For this clonotype: The junction departs from the called germline gene at one end, perhaps through a read error.

Both RNA and DNA were isolated together from roughly 20-30 mg of bulk tissue that had not been sorted. TCR beta cDNA came from roughly 0.45 ug total RNA, primed with a constant-region primer. What produced the TCR beta libraries was three nested multiplex PCR rounds using slightly modified ARM-PCR. Investigators reported that the first two PCR rounds, at 10 to 11 cycles each, used TRBV1-TRBV30 forward primers with a C-beta reverse primer. TCRdb redid the calling of the multiplex PCR reads with MiXCR, one entry per CDR3 protein. The table has approximately 60,000 distinct CDR3 sequences, 70% to 85% seen once.

The sequencing input was liver tumor tissue from sampling region 2. Indicated subset: tumor region T2, inferior pole. This sequence originates from a man aged 40-55 years with primary liver carcinoma and hepatitis B virus infection. The rearrangement links TRBV28 to TRBJ2-7; D gene uncertain. CDR3 in amino acids: CASSLGTYSYYTYELYF. The DNA for the CDR3 is TGTGCCAGCAGTTTAGGCACGTACTCCTATTACACCTACGAGCTGTACTTC.